The next 14 T cell receptor beta chains were all read from a single sample in a study of cytomegalovirus exposure and HLA in healthy donors. Measured with immunoSEQ multiplex PCR; TCRdb has only the in-frame clones, and not every one. The table has approximately 90,000 clones, roughly 96% seen once. What was sequenced was PBMCs. These receptor sequences come from a young man in good health and CMV-seronegative.

This chain links TRBV7-9 with TRBJ2-7, with D possibly being TRBD2 (6 bases). CDR1 is SEHNR, CDR2 FQNEAQ, per germline (reference sequence). The CDR3 sequence is 17 residues long. The V end lost 3 bases, the J end lost 3 bases, and 21 bases lay between the germline ends. In nucleotides, the CDR3 is TGTGCCAGCAGCTTCGGGACTTCCCGTCCTAACCACTACGAGCAGTACTTC. Protein sequence: CASSFGTSRPNHYEQYF.

V is TRBV10-3 and J is TRBJ2-5; TRBD2 is a possible D gene (5 bases). V shed 0 bases and J shed 5 bases, with 13 bases lying between them. From germline, CDR1 is ENHRY and CDR2 SYGVKD. CDR3 size: 15 residues. The CDR3 spells CAISESARWRETQYF. CDR3 in DNA: TGTGCCATCAGTGAGTCGGCTCGATGGAGGGAGACCCAGTACTTC.

The gene calls are TRBV4-3 and TRBJ2-5, with 9 bases that match TRBD1. Trimming removed 0 bases from V and 5 bases from J; junction bases left unmatched: 4. This CDR3 has 15 amino acids. Per the germline V gene, CDR1 is LGHNA and CDR2 is YSLEER. The CDR3 protein is CASSQDAGTGETQYF. CDR3 in DNA: TGCGCCAGCAGCCAAGATGCGGGGACAGGGGAGACCCAGTACTTC.

The chain combines TRBV11-3 with TRBJ1-1, with 7 bases lining up with TRBD1. CDR1 is SGHNT and CDR2 is YENEEA in the germline V gene. V shed 5 bases, J shed 0 bases, and the junction held 3 bases outside the gene matches. This CDR3 contains 14 residues. CDR3: CASSPRGMNTEAFF. CDR3 coding DNA: TGTGCCAGCAGCCCCAGGGGGATGAACACTGAAGCTTTCTTT.

This chain uses TRBV27 with TRBJ2-2, with TRBD1 as a possible D gene (6 bases). The CDR3 has 16 residues. The germline V and J ends were trimmed by 4 bases and 4 bases, with 16 bases remaining between them. Germline V CDR1 and CDR2: MNHEY, SMNVEV (reference sequence). CDR3 nucleotide sequence: TGTGCCAGCAGTTGGGTATCGACAGGAGGCACCGGGGAGCTGTTTTTT. Residues: CASSWVSTGGTGELFF.

The V and J genes are TRBV11-1 and TRBJ1-3; unclear D gene. V shed 10 bases and J shed 0 bases, with 4 bases lying between them. The CDR3 has 11 residues. Germline assignment: CDR1 SGHAT and CDR2 FQDESV (reference sequence). DNA of the CDR3: TGTGCCACCAACTCTGGAAACACCATATATTTT. It codes for CATNSGNTIYF.

V is TRBV7-8 and J is TRBJ2-3, with D unresolved. The CDR3 totals 14 residues. Germline CDR1 SGHVS, CDR2 FQNEAQ. V lost 7 bases to trimming and J lost 2 bases, with 13 bases between them. CDR3 coding DNA: TGTGCCAGCACGCGAGCTCCTTACACAGATACGCAGTATTTT. This encodes CASTRAPYTDTQYF.

Remarks on this clone: The junction does not match germline at one end; this may be a read error. The rearrangement joins TRBV7-9 to TRBJ2-2; maybe TRBD2 (6 bases). Germline V CDR1 and CDR2: SEHNR, FQNEAQ (reference sequence). CDR3 size: 17 residues. In nucleotides, the CDR3 is TGTGCCAGCAGCTCCCTAGGCGGTCAGGGCAGCGGCGGGGAGCTGCTTTTT. Protein sequence: CASSSLGGQGSGGELLF.

V usage is TRBV6-1 and J usage is TRBJ2-1; 8 bases match TRBD1. Germline V lookup: CDR1 MNHNS, CDR2 SASEGT. This CDR3 has 14 residues. With V trimmed by 2 bases and J by 8 bases, 5 bases remained unmatched. The CDR3 DNA is TGTGCCAGCAGTGAAACAGGGGGTTTCTATGAGCAGTTCTTC. Residues: CASSETGGFYEQFF.

The chain carries TRBV27 and TRBJ2-7, with 16 nucleotides matching TRBD2. This CDR3 has 17 residues. V was pared by 10 bases and J by 5 bases, with 14 bases of the junction left unmatched. Germline V gives CDR1 MNHEY, CDR2 SMNVEV (reference sequence). The DNA for the CDR3 is TGTGCCACCGGGACTAGCGGGAGGGCCGATCTTGGCCACGAGCAGTACGTC. The encoded protein is CATGTSGRADLGHEQYV.

This chain uses TRBV9 with TRBJ1-1, with D uncertain. This CDR3 has 11 residues. Per germline, CDR1 SGDLS and CDR2 YYNGEE. Trimming stripped 5 bases from V and 11 bases from J, with 13 bases between. The CDR3 DNA follows: TGTGCCAGCAGGGGAGAGGTAGGTGCTTTCTTT. It translates to CASRGEVGAFF. Complete variable domain (other parts from reference TRBV9 and TRBJ1-1): DSGVTQTPKHLITATGQRVTLRCSPRSGDLSVYWYQQSLDQGLQFLIQYYNGEERAKGNILERFSAQQFPDLHSELNLSSLELGDSALYFCASRGEVGAFFGQGTRLTVV.

The CDR3 spells CASSLGTGDDNEQFF. For the CDR3, the DNA is TGCGCCAGCAGCTTAGGGACAGGGGATGACAATGAGCAGTTCTTC. The genes are TRBV5-1 and TRBJ2-1; the match to TRBD1 covers 10 bases. The CDR3 runs 15 residues. CDR1 and CDR2 (germline): SGHRS, YFSETQ. Trimming removed 2 bases from V and 5 bases from J; junction bases left unmatched: 4.

The rearrangement joins TRBV5-1 to TRBJ1-1, with TRBD1 as a possible D gene (5 bases). This CDR3 spans 14 amino acids. Trimming took off 0 bases at V and 2 bases at J, with 8 bases between the two ends. Germline lookup yields CDR1 SGHRS and CDR2 YFSETQ. The CDR3 here is CASSLVTGNTEAFF. The CDR3, as DNA: TGCGCCAGCAGCTTGGTTACAGGTAACACTGAAGCTTTCTTT. The full variable domain, in which reference TRBV5-1 and TRBJ1-1 provide the parts outside the CDR3, is KAGVTQTPRYLIKTRGQQVTLSCSPISGHRSVSWYQQTPGQGLQFLFEYFSETQRNKGNFPGRFSGRQFSNSRSEMNVSTLELGDSALYLCASSLVTGNTEAFFGQGTRLTVV.

The V call is TRBV19, the J call TRBJ2-2, with TRBD1 as a possible D gene (5 bases). The CDR3 consists of 16 residues. Germline-derived CDR1 and CDR2 are LNHDA and SQIVND (reference sequence). The V gene lost 1 base and the J gene lost 6 bases, with 15 bases spanning the gap. In DNA, the CDR3 is TGTGCCAGTAGTATAGTAAGGGGTACCACCGCCGGGGAGCTGTTTTTT. It translates to CASSIVRGTTAGELFF.